A single sample is the source of the 17 T cell receptor beta chains below, sequenced in a study of cytomegalovirus exposure and HLA in healthy donors. The PCR contained 60 Vbeta and 13 Jbeta primers. TCRdb keeps only in-frame clones here, not all; method: immunoSEQ multiplex PCR. The sample gives 150,000 to 200,000 clones, about 80% of which show up once; around 15% is in the top ten. What was sequenced was PBMCs. The source is a woman aged 40 to 50 in good health and CMV-seronegative.

This sequence joins TRBV2 and TRBJ1-2, with a possible D match to TRBD1 (6 bases). Trimming took off 5 bases at V and 5 bases at J, with 12 bases between the two ends. The germline CDR1 and CDR2 sequences are SNHLY and FYNNEI. The CDR3 is 13 residues long. CDR3 residues: CASSLGQIYGYTF. CDR3 nucleotide sequence: TGTGCCAGCAGTTTAGGACAGATTTATGGCTACACCTTC.

This clone showed up just once. CDR3 coding DNA: TGTGCCAGCAGGCCCGGCCAGGGGAACACTGAAGCTTTCTTT. Its translation is CASRPGQGNTEAFF. V and J are TRBV28 and TRBJ1-1, with D possibly matching TRBD1 (5 bases). The V end was cut by 6 bases, the J end by 1 base, with 12 bases between. Germline V gene data show CDR1 as MDHEN and CDR2 as SYDVKM. The CDR3 sequence is 14 residues long.

This chain links TRBV13 with TRBJ2-5, with 7 bases lining up with TRBD1. Germline values: CDR1 PRHDT, CDR2 FYEKMQ (reference sequence). Trimming removed 1 base from V and 4 bases from J; junction bases left unmatched: 6. This CDR3 comprises 15 residues. In DNA form, the CDR3 reads TGTGCCAGCAGCTTAGAACACCGACAGGGAGAGACCCAGTACTTC. Translating it yields CASSLEHRQGETQYF.

J is TRBJ2-3 and V is TRBV5-1; D not resolved. V was pared by 1 base and J by 3 bases, with 9 bases between. The CDR3 sequence is 14 residues long. Germline V lookup: CDR1 SGHRS, CDR2 YFSETQ. The CDR3 DNA is TGCGCCAGCAGCTTGTCGTTCCTAACAGATACGCAGTATTTT. Protein sequence: CASSLSFLTDTQYF.

The V gene is TRBV5-1, the J gene TRBJ1-4; D unresolved. The CDR3 loop spans 14 amino acids. Trimming shortened V by 5 bases and J by 0 bases, and 8 bases separated the two germline ends. Germline V CDR1 and CDR2: SGHRS, YFSETQ. The CDR3 reads CASRPVATNEKLFF. DNA of the CDR3: TGCGCCAGCAGGCCGGTTGCAACTAATGAAAAACTGTTTTTT.

The genes are TRBV28 and TRBJ2-5, with D possibly matching TRBD1 (6 bases). Germline V gene data show CDR1 as MDHEN and CDR2 as SYDVKM. The CDR3 totals 13 residues. V was clipped by 3 bases and J by 2 bases, with 7 bases between them. The CDR3 here is CASSFGTQETQYF. The CDR3 DNA is TGTGCCAGCAGTTTTGGGACACAAGAGACCCAGTACTTC.

The chain recombines TRBV5-1 with TRBJ2-1, with 7 bases fitting TRBD2. This CDR3 has 19 amino acids. V dropped 4 bases and J dropped 7; count of bases not matched to a gene: 23. Germline V lookup: CDR1 SGHRS, CDR2 YFSETQ. CDR3 bases: TGCGCCAGCAGCCTGGGGACTGGTGTCGGCGGGGGACCATGGAATGAGCAGTTCTTC. Translating gives CASSLGTGVGGGPWNEQFF. The full variable domain, its missing parts supplied by reference TRBV5-1 and TRBJ2-1, is KAGVTQTPRYLIKTRGQQVTLSCSPISGHRSVSWYQQTPGQGLQFLFEYFSETQRNKGNFPGRFSGRQFSNSRSEMNVSTLELGDSALYLCASSLGTGVGGGPWNEQFFGPGTRLTVL.

V is TRBV9 and J is TRBJ1-1; TRBD1 is a possible D gene (6 bases). CDR3 size: 14 residues. V was trimmed by 4 bases and J by 1 base, leaving 11 bases between them. CDR1 is SGDLS, CDR2 YYNGEE, per germline. The CDR3 sequence: CASSPRTANTEAFF. The CDR3, as DNA: TGTGCCAGCAGCCCTCGGACAGCGAACACTGAAGCTTTCTTT. Drawing the rest from reference TRBV9 and TRBJ1-1, the complete variable domain is DSGVTQTPKHLITATGQRVTLRCSPRSGDLSVYWYQQSLDQGLQFLIQYYNGEERAKGNILERFSAQQFPDLHSELNLSSLELGDSALYFCASSPRTANTEAFFGQGTRLTVV.

This chain connects TRBV7-8 to TRBJ1-1, with D maybe TRBD1 (5 bases). The CDR3 has 14 amino acids. Trimming removed 6 bases at V and 4 bases at J, with 15 bases between. CDR1 is SGHVS, CDR2 FQNEAQ, per germline. CDR3 bases: TGTGCCAGCAGGCCTCCACTGCAGGGCACTGAAGCTTTCTTT. This gives the protein CASRPPLQGTEAFF.

The rearrangement joins TRBV9 to TRBJ2-3; 8 bases are shared with TRBD2. There are 15 residues in the CDR3. The V gene end was trimmed by 3 bases and the J gene end by 7 bases; junction bases not matched to a gene: 10. Germline lookup yields CDR1 SGDLS and CDR2 YYNGEE. CDR3 sequence: CASSADGGALYTQYF. Here the CDR3 DNA reads TGTGCCAGCAGCGCGGACGGGGGGGCCTTATATACGCAGTATTTT.

This chain joins TRBV27 and TRBJ1-2; TRBD1 matches 12 bases. The V gene end was trimmed by 2 bases and the J gene end by 7 bases; junction bases not matched to a gene: 8. Germline CDR1 is MNHEY and CDR2 is SMNVEV (reference sequence). The CDR3 extends over 16 amino acids. The CDR3 DNA reads TGTGCCAGCAGTTTAATGGGACAGGGGGCGACAGGTGGCTACACCTTC. Translated, it gives CASSLMGQGATGGYTF.

The gene calls are TRBV11-3 and TRBJ2-1, with TRBD1 matching 10 bases. Germline-derived CDR1 and CDR2 are SGHNT and YENEEA. The J segment lost 10 bases and the V segment lost 4 bases, leaving 13 bases of the junction unmatched. The CDR3 is made up of 16 amino acids. The DNA of the CDR3 is TGTGCCAGCAGCTCTCGGGGACAGGGGTCTCGTGGGGAGCAGTTCTTC. It translates to CASSSRGQGSRGEQFF.

The rearrangement links TRBV7-3 to TRBJ2-2; TRBD2 matches at 11 bases. V lost 5 bases and J lost 5; bases outside the gene matches: 4. CDR3 length: 15 residues. CDR1 is SGHTA, CDR2 FQGTGA, per germline. Written as DNA, the CDR3 is TGTGCCAGCAGCAAACGGACTAGCGGGACCGGGGAGCTGTTTTTT. Its protein is CASSKRTSGTGELFF.

Notes on this clone: At one end the junction does not follow the germline gene, possibly because of a read error. This chain uses TRBV5-1 with TRBJ2-6; 7 bases line up with TRBD1. Germline CDR1 SGHRS, CDR2 YFSETQ. The CDR3 is 16 amino acids. CDR3 nucleotide sequence: TGCGCCAGCATTCCGGGACAGCCGTCTGGGGCCAACGGCCTGACTTTC. Amino acid sequence: CASIPGQPSGANGLTF.

V usage is TRBV16 and J usage is TRBJ2-1, with D perhaps matching TRBD2 (5 bases). The germline gives CDR1 KGHSY, CDR2 FQNENV. This CDR3 contains 13 residues. V was trimmed by 0 bases and J by 14 bases, leaving 14 bases between them. CDR3 in amino acids: CASSQSHGVPEFF. CDR3 nucleotide sequence: TGTGCCAGCAGCCAATCACACGGGGTCCCGGAGTTCTTC.

Here the CDR3 reads CAWKKYEQYF. The CDR3 region has the DNA TGTGCCTGGAAAAAATACGAGCAGTACTTC. The chain uses TRBV30 and TRBJ2-5; D unclear. The J call may be incorrect, as the DNA end agrees better with TRBJ2-7. The CDR3 loop spans 10 amino acids. The germline CDR1 and CDR2 sequences are GTSNPN and SVGIG (reference sequence).

V is TRBV6-6 and J is TRBJ2-7, with TRBD1 identical over 7 bases. CDR3 length: 16 amino acids. From germline, CDR1 is MNHNY and CDR2 SVGAGI (reference sequence). Germline trimming cut 4 bases from V and 4 bases from J; bases unmatched to any gene: 13. Here the CDR3 reads CASSFPPYRDSYEQYF. The CDR3 nucleotides are TGTGCCAGCAGTTTCCCCCCTTACCGGGACAGTTACGAGCAGTACTTC.